The sequence of this T cell receptor (beta chain) was determined in a study of blood T cell repertoires in COVID-19. Study in general: Both acute and convalescent COVID-19 samples were obtained from the United States, Italy and Spain. PBMCs, B-cell-depleted T cells, or T cells provided the cDNA or gDNA that made up the material.

The V gene end was trimmed by 3 bases and the J gene end by 8 bases; junction bases not matched to a gene: 3. CDR3 length: 13 residues. CDR1 and CDR2 (germline): SGHAT, FQNNGV. In the original processing: Estimation of nucleated cell counts relied on the amplification of reference gene primers. Clones were sequenced by immunoSEQ multiplex PCR, and TCRdb holds only the in-frame ones, with some missing. That table supplies the V and J calls and clone size; D and trimming were determined from the DNA. Here the sample spans 250,000 to 300,000 clones, about 86% being singletons. This clonotype was sampled from a man older than 75 with acute or convalescent COVID-19. The rearrangement joins TRBV11-2 to TRBJ2-1; 8 bases line up with TRBD1. The specimen sequenced was peripheral blood. The CDR3: CASSLDREDEQFF. The DNA for the CDR3 is TGTGCCAGCAGCTTGGACAGGGAGGATGAGCAGTTCTTC.